What follows are 15 T cell receptor beta chains derived from one specimen sequenced in a study of T-cell reconstitution after alpha-beta-depleted transplantation in children. Library preparation (for TCRbeta) was performed with unique molecular identifiers. Using its own MiXCR run on the PCR reads, TCRdb lists one record per CDR3 protein. The sample contains about 540,000 distinct CDR3 sequences, around 19% of which appear only once. This specimen consisted of PBMCs from the stem cell graft donor, obtained from the stem cell graft. The receptor source for this set is a human donor who donated a stem cell graft to a child with acute lymphoblastic leukemia.

This clonotype was counted a few times. This chain joins TRBV7-9 and TRBJ1-3; maybe TRBD1 (5 bases). The CDR3 covers 15 residues. Germline CDR1 is SEHNR and CDR2 is FQNEAQ (reference sequence). Trimming took off 5 bases at V and 2 bases at J, with 13 bases between the two ends. CDR3 amino acids: CASSQPGPAGNTIYF. The CDR3 DNA follows: TGTGCCAGCAGCCAACCAGGGCCGGCTGGAAACACCATATATTTT. The whole variable domain, filled in from reference TRBV7-9 and TRBJ1-3, reads DTGVSQNPRHKITKRGQNVTFRCDPISEHNRLYWYRQTLGQGPEFLTYFQNEAQLEKSRLLSDRFSAERPKGSFSTLEIQRTEQGDSAMYLCASSQPGPAGNTIYFGEGSWLTVV.

V is TRBV11-1 and J is TRBJ2-1, with 12 bases lining up with TRBD2. Germline V gives CDR1 SGHAT, CDR2 FQDESV (reference sequence). After removal of 5 bases from V and 0 bases from J, the junction contained 17 bases not matched to a gene. The CDR3 has 21 residues. CDR3 sequence: CASSQDQGLAGTTSSYNEQFF. CDR3 sequence (DNA): TGTGCCAGCAGCCAAGACCAGGGACTAGCGGGCACTACGAGCTCCTACAATGAGCAGTTCTTC.

This clonotype was detected a few times. The J gene is TRBJ2-2, the V gene TRBV21-1; TRBD1, the table's D call, was not compared with the DNA. TRBV21-1 is a known pseudogene. The CDR3 length is 16 residues. The CDR3 nucleotides are TGTGCCACCCCTTCCGGGACAGACAGTAACACCGGGGAGCTGTTTTTT. This sequence encodes CATPSGTDSNTGELFF.

The genes are TRBV5-4 and TRBJ2-1; 13 bases align to TRBD2. The CDR3 totals 19 residues. Germline CDR1 is SGHNT and CDR2 is YYREEE (reference sequence). With 2 bases clipped from V and 1 base from J, the junction kept 9 bases outside the gene matches. DNA for the CDR3: TGTGCCAGCAGCTTCGGGACTAGCGGGACGTCGGGGTCCTACAATGAGCAGTTCTTC. This codes for CASSFGTSGTSGSYNEQFF.

This chain joins TRBV30 and TRBJ2-7, with D perhaps being TRBD1 or TRBD2 (7 bases each). From germline, CDR1 is GTSNPN and CDR2 SVGIG (reference sequence). The CDR3 is 13 residues long. The CDR3 bases are TGTGCTTGCGGGGGAGGGGGCCCCTACGAGCAGTACTTC. Translated, it gives CACGGGGPYEQYF.

This chain uses TRBV20-1 with TRBJ1-1; a weak D match, TRBD1 (6 bases). Germline V gene data show CDR1 as DFQATT and CDR2 as SNEGSKA (reference sequence). Trimming pared 6 bases from V and 1 base from J, leaving 24 bases between. CDR3 length: 17 residues. The DNA of the CDR3 is TGCAGTGCCGCCAATTTAAGGACAGCCAACTCGAACACTGAAGCTTTCTTT. Translated: CSAANLRTANSNTEAFF.

The chain has TRBV25-1 and TRBJ2-7; D gene uncertain. The germline V gene has CDR1 MGHDK and CDR2 SYGVNS. Trimming pared 7 bases from V and 2 bases from J, leaving 9 bases between. The CDR3 covers 12 residues. CDR3 sequence (DNA): TGTGCCAGCACCCTTGGGGCCTACGAGCAGTACTTC. Its protein product is CASTLGAYEQYF.

This clonotype has more than one count but fewer than ten. The J gene is TRBJ1-2, the V gene TRBV7-9; maybe TRBD1 (5 bases). V lost 5 bases and J lost 7, with 14 bases in between. Germline V gene data show CDR1 as SEHNR and CDR2 as FQNEAQ (reference sequence). The CDR3 is made up of 13 amino acids. Here the CDR3 DNA reads TGTGCCAGCAGCCAAGGGGAGAAAGGTGGCTACACCTTC. Translating it yields CASSQGEKGGYTF.

The chain employs TRBV10-3 and TRBJ2-7; D perhaps matches TRBD2 (5 bases). Germline values: CDR1 ENHRY, CDR2 SYGVKD. The CDR3 has 12 residues. With 8 bases removed from V and 2 bases from J, the gap between germline ends came to 10 bases. The CDR3 loop is CAISGSAYEQYF. The DNA of the CDR3 is TGTGCCATCTCTGGTAGCGCCTACGAGCAGTACTTC.

The CDR3 reads CASNPTAGRGKTEAFF. The CDR3 DNA follows: TGTGCCAGCAACCCTACGGCGGGCAGGGGGAAGACTGAAGCTTTCTTT. The V gene is TRBV27, the J gene TRBJ1-1; 7 bases line up with TRBD1. Germline V CDR1 and CDR2: MNHEY, SMNVEV (reference sequence). This CDR3 has 16 amino acids. After removal of 7 bases from V and 5 bases from J, the junction contained 16 bases not matched to a gene.

This clonotype occurred a few times. This chain joins TRBV7-9 and TRBJ1-5; D perhaps matches TRBD1 (5 bases). V was clipped by 4 bases and J by 2 bases, with 12 bases between them. Germline V gene lookup returns CDR1 SEHNR and CDR2 FQNEAQ (reference sequence). The CDR3 is 15 residues long. CDR3 sequence reads: CASSSEGSGNQPQHF. The DNA of the CDR3 is TGTGCCAGCAGCTCTGAGGGGTCCGGCAATCAGCCCCAGCATTTT.

This clonotype has just a few counts. The V and J genes are TRBV20-1 and TRBJ1-3; D possibly corresponds to TRBD1 (5 bases). The V end lost 5 bases, the J end lost 4 bases, and 15 bases lay between the germline ends. The CDR3 is made up of 14 amino acids. Germline assignment: CDR1 DFQATT and CDR2 SNEGSKA (reference sequence). CDR3 bases: TGCAGTGCTCCTTATGCGGGGCAGGGAAACACCATATATTTT. This gives the protein CSAPYAGQGNTIYF.

The V and J genes are TRBV15 and TRBJ1-3; D unresolved. V gave up 5 bases and J gave up 4 bases, with 9 bases separating them. The CDR3 covers 13 residues. Germline V lookup: CDR1 LNHNV, CDR2 YYDKDF (reference sequence). CDR3 sequence reads: CATSGAVGNTIYF. The CDR3 DNA sequence: TGTGCCACCAGCGGCGCGGTCGGAAACACCATATATTTT.

This clonotype was counted between two and nine times. The CDR3 nucleotides are TGCAGCGTCGAGTGGACAGCCTCTAACTATGGCTACACCTTC. It specifies CSVEWTASNYGYTF. This chain uses TRBV29-1 with TRBJ1-2; tentatively, D is TRBD1 (6 bases). V was cut by 6 bases and J by 0 bases, with 14 bases left in between. This CDR3 region has 14 residues. Germline assignment: CDR1 SQVTM and CDR2 ANQGSEA.

This clonotype was seen a handful of times. The chain recombines TRBV7-2 with TRBJ2-5; D is perhaps TRBD2 (5 bases). Trimming removed 2 bases at V and 2 bases at J, with 24 bases between. The CDR3 is 19 residues long. Germline CDR1 is SGHTA and CDR2 is FQGNSA. In nucleotides, the CDR3 is TGTGCCAGCAGCTTAAGCCCCTTGTTGGGGAGACAACCTCAAGAGACCCAGTACTTC. Its translation is CASSLSPLLGRQPQETQYF.